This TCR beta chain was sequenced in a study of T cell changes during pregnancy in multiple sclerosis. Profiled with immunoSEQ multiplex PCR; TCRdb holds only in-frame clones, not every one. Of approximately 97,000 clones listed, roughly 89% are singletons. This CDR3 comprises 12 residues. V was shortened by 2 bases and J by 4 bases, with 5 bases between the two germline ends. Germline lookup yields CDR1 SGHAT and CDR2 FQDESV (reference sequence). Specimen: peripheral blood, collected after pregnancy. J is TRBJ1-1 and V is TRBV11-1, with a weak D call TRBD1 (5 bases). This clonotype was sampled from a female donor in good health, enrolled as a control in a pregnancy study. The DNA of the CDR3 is TGTGCCAGCAGCTTACAGGGCACTGAAGCTTTCTTT. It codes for CASSLQGTEAFF.